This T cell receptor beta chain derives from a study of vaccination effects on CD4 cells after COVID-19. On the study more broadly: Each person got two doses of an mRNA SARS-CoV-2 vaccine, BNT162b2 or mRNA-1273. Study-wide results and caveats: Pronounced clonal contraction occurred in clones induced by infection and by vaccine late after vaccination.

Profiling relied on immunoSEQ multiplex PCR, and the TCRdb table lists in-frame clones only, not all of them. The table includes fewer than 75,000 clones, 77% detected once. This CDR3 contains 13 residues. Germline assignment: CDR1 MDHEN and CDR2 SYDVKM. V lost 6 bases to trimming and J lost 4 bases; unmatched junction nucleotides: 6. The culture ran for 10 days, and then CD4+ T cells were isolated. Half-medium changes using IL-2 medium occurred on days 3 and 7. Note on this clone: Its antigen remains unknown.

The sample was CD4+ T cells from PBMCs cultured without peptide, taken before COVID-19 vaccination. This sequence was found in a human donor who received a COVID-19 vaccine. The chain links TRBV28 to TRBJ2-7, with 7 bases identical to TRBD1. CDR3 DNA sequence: TGTGCCAGCAGGAACAGGGGAACATACGAGCAGTACGTC. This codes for CASRNRGTYEQYV.